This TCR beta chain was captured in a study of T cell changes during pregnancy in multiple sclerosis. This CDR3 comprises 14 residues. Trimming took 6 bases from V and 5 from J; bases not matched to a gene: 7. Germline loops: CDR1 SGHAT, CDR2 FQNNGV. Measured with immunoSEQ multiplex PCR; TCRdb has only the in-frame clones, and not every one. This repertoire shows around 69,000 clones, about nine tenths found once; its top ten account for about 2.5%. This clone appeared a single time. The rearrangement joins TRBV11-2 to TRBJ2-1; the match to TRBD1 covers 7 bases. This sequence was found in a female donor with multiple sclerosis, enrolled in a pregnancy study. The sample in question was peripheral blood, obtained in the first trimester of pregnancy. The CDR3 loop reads CASRPGTDNNEQFF. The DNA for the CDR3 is TGTGCCAGCAGACCCGGGACAGACAACAATGAGCAGTTCTTC.